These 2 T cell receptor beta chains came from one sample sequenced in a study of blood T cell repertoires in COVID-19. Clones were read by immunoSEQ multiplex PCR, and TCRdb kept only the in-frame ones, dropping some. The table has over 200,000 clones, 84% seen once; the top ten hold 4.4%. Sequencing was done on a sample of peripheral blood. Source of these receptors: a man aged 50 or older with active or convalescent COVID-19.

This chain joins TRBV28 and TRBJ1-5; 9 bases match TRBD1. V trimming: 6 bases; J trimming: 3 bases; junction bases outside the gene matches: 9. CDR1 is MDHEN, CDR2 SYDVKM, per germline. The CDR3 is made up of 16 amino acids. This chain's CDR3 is CASSLSGQGTNQPQHF. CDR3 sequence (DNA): TGTGCCAGCAGCCTAAGTGGACAGGGGACCAATCAGCCCCAGCATTTT.

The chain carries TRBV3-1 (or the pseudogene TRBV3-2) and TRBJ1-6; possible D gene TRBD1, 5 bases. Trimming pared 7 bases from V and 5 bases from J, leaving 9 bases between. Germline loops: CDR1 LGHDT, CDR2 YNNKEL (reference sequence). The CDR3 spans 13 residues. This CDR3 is CASTQGDNSPLHF. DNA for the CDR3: TGTGCCAGCACCCAGGGCGATAATTCACCCCTCCACTTT.